Each of the 32 T cell receptor beta chains below was sequenced from the same sample in a study of cytomegalovirus exposure and HLA in healthy donors. The study ran its PCR with 60 Vbeta and 13 Jbeta primers. The protocol was immunoSEQ multiplex PCR, while the TCRdb copy is restricted to in-frame clones and leaves out a portion. The sample lists about 160,000 clones; about 80% were seen once. The sequencing sample was made of PBMCs. These receptors originate from a man in his thirties or forties in good health and CMV-seronegative.

The table lists this clone with a few counts. This chain connects TRBV2 to TRBJ2-3; D may be TRBD2 (6 bases). This CDR3 region has 16 residues. Germline values: CDR1 SNHLY, CDR2 FYNNEI. The ends were cut back, 7 bases at V and 4 bases at J, with 21 bases in the middle. The CDR3 DNA reads TGTGCCAGCATCCCGTTAATAGCGGTGGATTCAGATACGCAGTATTTT. Translating it yields CASIPLIAVDSDTQYF. Full variable domain (outside the CDR3, taken from reference TRBV2 and TRBJ2-3): EPEVTQTPSHQVTQMGQEVILRCVPISNHLYFYWYRQILGQKVEFLVSFYNNEISEKSEIFDDQFSVERPDGSNFTLKIRSTKLEDSAMYFCASIPLIAVDSDTQYFGPGTRLTVL.

V gene TRBV7-2 combines with J gene TRBJ1-1, with D possibly TRBD1 on 6 matching bases. Germline lookup yields CDR1 SGHTA and CDR2 FQGNSA. The V end lost 5 bases, the J end lost 1 base, and 17 bases lay between the germline ends. CDR3 length: 16 residues. The CDR3 DNA reads TGTGCCAGCAGCCGGGGGGGCGGGGTAACGAACACTGAAGCTTTCTTT. Residues: CASSRGGGVTNTEAFF.

The CDR3 here is CASSLYRPTTVGQFF. CDR3 bases: TGTGCCAGCAGTTTATATAGACCGACTACCGTCGGGCAGTTCTTC. The chain uses TRBV27 and TRBJ2-1; TRBD2 might be the D (5 bases). This CDR3 spans 15 amino acids. V lost 1 base and J 12 bases, leaving 19 bases between the germline ends. CDR1 is MNHEY, CDR2 SMNVEV, per germline (reference sequence).

This clone came up once. The chain carries TRBV5-1 and TRBJ2-1, with TRBD2 matching 7 bases. V was pared by 2 bases and J by 7 bases, with 6 bases of the junction left unmatched. CDR1 and CDR2 (germline): SGHRS, YFSETQ. The length of the CDR3 is 14 residues. CDR3 region: CASSFGAGLNEQFF. CDR3 bases: TGCGCCAGCAGCTTCGGAGCGGGATTAAATGAGCAGTTCTTC.

With respect to this clone: Sequence at one end of the junction differs from germline and may be a read error. The V gene is TRBV7-7, the J gene TRBJ2-5; 9 bases line up with TRBD2. CDR1 is SSHAT, CDR2 FNYEAQ, per germline (reference sequence). This CDR3 has 19 residues. CDR3 region: CASSLLASDFRSGGETQYF. In DNA form, the CDR3 reads TGTGCTAGCAGCTTACTTGCTTCCGACTTTCGAAGCGGGGGGGAGACCCAGTACTTC.

The chain couples TRBV4-1 to TRBJ2-7; 7 bases line up with TRBD1. With V trimmed by 1 base and J by 5 bases, 8 bases remained unmatched. The CDR3 consists of 15 residues. Germline CDR1 and CDR2: MGHRA and YSYEKL. CDR3 loop: CASSQVWDSFNEQYF. The CDR3 DNA reads as TGCGCCAGCAGCCAAGTTTGGGACAGTTTCAACGAGCAGTACTTC.

The chain employs TRBV10-3 and TRBJ1-3; 8 nucleotides agree with TRBD1. The CDR3 covers 16 residues. Germline values: CDR1 ENHRY, CDR2 SYGVKD. J was trimmed by 8 bases and V by 0 bases; bases with no gene match: 9. The CDR3 sequence is CAISESKDRVSDTIYF. CDR3 sequence (DNA): TGTGCCATCAGTGAGTCGAAGGACAGGGTGAGCGACACCATATATTTT.

The chain joins TRBV6-5 to TRBJ2-1, with D tentatively TRBD1 (6 bases). With 4 bases removed from V and 7 bases from J, the gap between germline ends came to 8 bases. Germline CDR1 is MNHEY and CDR2 is SVGAGI. The CDR3 totals 12 residues. Here the CDR3 reads CASSLRGNEQFF. The DNA of the CDR3 is TGTGCCAGCAGTTTAAGGGGGAATGAGCAGTTCTTC.

This sequence joins TRBV15 and TRBJ1-2; no definite D call. V gave up 2 bases and J gave up 2 bases, with 6 bases separating them. This CDR3 comprises 13 residues. Germline V CDR1 and CDR2: LNHNV, YYDKDF (reference sequence). The CDR3 sequence: CATSRQANYGYTF. The CDR3 DNA is TGTGCCACCAGCAGACAGGCCAACTATGGCTACACCTTC.

The rearrangement uses TRBV7-2 and TRBJ2-6, with TRBD1 as a possible D gene (6 bases). Germline loops: CDR1 SGHTA, CDR2 FQGNSA. Trimming took off 5 bases at V and 0 bases at J, with 11 bases between the two ends. CDR3 length: 16 residues. DNA of the CDR3: TGTGCCAGCAGCCTACAGGGTCTCTCTGGGGCCAACGTCCTGACTTTC. It translates to CASSLQGLSGANVLTF.

V and J are TRBV15 and TRBJ2-5; possibly TRBD2 for D (6 bases). Germline V gene data show CDR1 as LNHNV and CDR2 as YYDKDF (reference sequence). This CDR3 has 14 amino acids. V lost 1 base, J lost 1 base, and 7 bases lay in between. CDR3: CATSRGGAQETQYF. As DNA, the CDR3 is TGTGCCACCAGCAGAGGCGGGGCCCAAGAGACCCAGTACTTC. The whole variable domain, filled in from reference TRBV15 and TRBJ2-5, reads DAMVIQNPRYQVTQFGKPVTLSCSQTLNHNVMYWYQQKSSQAPKLLFHYYDKDFNNEADTPDNFQSRRPNTSFCFLDIRSPGLGDTAMYLCATSRGGAQETQYFGPGTRLLVL.

The J gene is TRBJ2-7, the V gene TRBV15; possibly TRBD1 for D (6 bases). V was cut by 1 base and J by 0 bases, with 7 bases left in between. The germline V gene has CDR1 LNHNV and CDR2 YYDKDF (reference sequence). This CDR3 is built from 14 residues. CDR3 sequence (DNA): TGTGCCACCAGCAGAGGGGACACCTCCTACGAGCAGTACTTC. Translated, it gives CATSRGDTSYEQYF.

The sample holds one count of this clone. V gene TRBV4-1 combines with J gene TRBJ2-6, with TRBD1 identical over 10 bases. After removal of 2 bases from V and 4 bases from J, the junction contained 11 bases not matched to a gene. This CDR3 region has 19 residues. Germline V gene lookup returns CDR1 MGHRA and CDR2 YSYEKL. The DNA of the CDR3 is TGCGCCAGCAGCCAACCCGGTTGGGGACAGGGGCCAGGGGCCAACGTCCTGACTTTC. Translating gives CASSQPGWGQGPGANVLTF.

V and J are TRBV9 and TRBJ2-5; the D gene is possibly TRBD1 (6 bases). CDR1 is SGDLS and CDR2 is YYNGEE in the germline V gene. Trimming took 4 bases from V and 6 from J, leaving 13 bases between them. CDR3 length: 13 residues. CDR3 loop: CASSPGTFKTQYF. The CDR3 DNA is TGTGCCAGCAGCCCAGGGACATTCAAGACCCAGTACTTC. The full variable domain, in which reference TRBV9 and TRBJ2-5 provide the parts outside the CDR3, is DSGVTQTPKHLITATGQRVTLRCSPRSGDLSVYWYQQSLDQGLQFLIQYYNGEERAKGNILERFSAQQFPDLHSELNLSSLELGDSALYFCASSPGTFKTQYFGPGTRLLVL.

This sequence joins TRBV19 and TRBJ1-1, with 7 nucleotides matching TRBD1. Looked up from germline, CDR1 is LNHDA and CDR2 is SQIVND (reference sequence). Trimming cost V 5 bases and J 4 bases; bases outside gene matches: 13. There are 16 residues in the CDR3. CDR3 sequence reads: CASSPQQDRWTTEAFF. DNA for the CDR3: TGTGCCAGTAGTCCACAACAGGACAGGTGGACCACTGAAGCTTTCTTT.

This sequence joins TRBV2 and TRBJ1-1, with D perhaps matching TRBD1 (5 bases). Trimming shortened V by 8 bases and J by 1 base, and 11 bases separated the two germline ends. The CDR3 consists of 13 residues. Germline values: CDR1 SNHLY, CDR2 FYNNEI. The CDR3 sequence is CASSPTENTEAFF. CDR3 sequence (DNA): TGTGCCAGCTCCCCGACAGAGAACACTGAAGCTTTCTTT. Variable domain in full (rest from reference TRBV2 and TRBJ1-1): EPEVTQTPSHQVTQMGQEVILRCVPISNHLYFYWYRQILGQKVEFLVSFYNNEISEKSEIFDDQFSVERPDGSNFTLKIRSTKLEDSAMYFCASSPTENTEAFFGQGTRLTVV.

The chain couples TRBV2 to TRBJ1-2, with D hard to call. Germline V lookup: CDR1 SNHLY, CDR2 FYNNEI. V lost 3 bases and J lost 4, with 3 bases in between. This CDR3 region has 11 residues. The CDR3 sequence is CASSDSYGYTF. The CDR3 DNA follows: TGTGCCAGCAGTGACAGCTATGGCTACACCTTC.

The rearrangement joins TRBV10-3 to TRBJ1-2; D is ambiguous. The CDR3 is made up of 15 amino acids. The V end lost 0 bases, the J end lost 4 bases, and 12 bases lay between the germline ends. Germline CDR1 reads ENHRY; CDR2 reads SYGVKD. DNA of the CDR3: TGTGCCATCAGTGAGTCTTGGGCCTTCGGCTATGGCTACACCTTC. Protein: CAISESWAFGYGYTF.

This clone has only one observation. CDR3 bases: TGTGCCAGCAGTTTTTCGTCTAGTCTCGAACAAGAGACCCAGTACTTC. The encoded protein is CASSFSSSLEQETQYF. The rearrangement joins TRBV28 to TRBJ2-5, with D unclear. The germline gives CDR1 MDHEN, CDR2 SYDVKM. The CDR3 totals 16 residues. Trimming removed 3 bases at V and 2 bases at J, with 16 bases between.

This clone was seen just once. The gene calls are TRBV6-5 and TRBJ1-2; a weak D match, TRBD1 (5 bases). Deletions cut 7 bases from V and 6 bases from J, with 15 bases between. The CDR3 totals 13 residues. Germline values: CDR1 MNHEY, CDR2 SVGAGI. In DNA form, the CDR3 reads TGTGCCAGCAAGCGGGGCCAAGTTGATGGCTACACCTTC. It translates to CASKRGQVDGYTF.

The chain is built from TRBV7-9 and TRBJ1-1, with 7 bases that match TRBD1. The CDR3 is 14 amino acids. The junction had 8 bases not matched to a gene; V was cut back by 5 bases and J by 5 bases. The germline CDR1 and CDR2 sequences are SEHNR and FQNEAQ (reference sequence). The CDR3 DNA reads as TGTGCCAGCAGCCCCAACAGGGGAGTGACTGAAGCTTTCTTT. Translation: CASSPNRGVTEAFF.

V is TRBV10-3 and J is TRBJ2-2; D might be TRBD2 (6 bases). This CDR3 is 14 amino acids long. CDR1 is ENHRY and CDR2 is SYGVKD in the germline V gene. Between the trimmed V and J ends, which lost 7 bases and 3 bases, there was a span of 12 bases. This CDR3 reads CAITREYDTGELFF. The CDR3 DNA follows: TGTGCCATCACCCGGGAGTACGACACCGGGGAGCTGTTTTTT.

The V call is TRBV9, the J call TRBJ2-1; D is unresolved. V lost 4 bases and J lost 2, with 7 bases in between. Germline V lookup: CDR1 SGDLS, CDR2 YYNGEE. The CDR3 runs 13 residues. CDR3 DNA sequence: TGTGCCAGCAGCCCCCGTCCCTACAATGAGCAGTTCTTC. It encodes CASSPRPYNEQFF. The complete variable domain, with remaining parts taken from reference TRBV9 and TRBJ2-1, reads DSGVTQTPKHLITATGQRVTLRCSPRSGDLSVYWYQQSLDQGLQFLIQYYNGEERAKGNILERFSAQQFPDLHSELNLSSLELGDSALYFCASSPRPYNEQFFGPGTRLTVL.

The CDR3 loop reads CASSPGITPWEQFF. The CDR3 DNA sequence: TGTGCCAGCAGCCCCGGGATCACCCCCTGGGAGCAGTTCTTC. The chain combines TRBV7-3 with TRBJ2-1; D possibly corresponds to TRBD2 (5 bases). V was clipped by 5 bases and J by 10 bases, with 18 bases between them. In germline, CDR1 is SGHTA, CDR2 FQGTGA. This CDR3 has 14 residues.

Concerning this clone itself: The junction departs from the called germline gene at one end, perhaps through a read error. This chain joins TRBV7-7 and TRBJ1-4, with D hard to call. The CDR3 loop spans 13 amino acids. Germline values: CDR1 SSHAT, CDR2 FNYEAQ (reference sequence). The CDR3 here is CASSGDPAGKLFF. In DNA, the CDR3 is TGTGCTAGCAGCGGAGATCCCGCGGGAAAACTGTTTTTT.

The chain uses TRBV19 and TRBJ1-4; possibly TRBD1 for D (5 bases). Germline V gene lookup returns CDR1 LNHDA and CDR2 SQIVND (reference sequence). The CDR3 covers 15 residues. V was trimmed by 10 bases and J by 11 bases, leaving 26 bases between them. CDR3 DNA: TGTGCCACCTATTCACCCGTCTGGCAGGGCGGTAAACTGTTTTTT. It yields the protein CATYSPVWQGGKLFF.

The chain employs TRBV7-8 and TRBJ2-3, with 9 bases fitting TRBD2. J gave up 4 bases and V 8 bases, and 13 bases lay outside the gene matches. From germline, CDR1 is SGHVS and CDR2 FQNEAQ. CDR3 length: 16 amino acids. The CDR3 region is CASPLGASGNSDTQYF. The CDR3, as DNA: TGTGCCAGCCCCCTAGGGGCTAGCGGGAACTCAGATACGCAGTATTTT.

The chain carries TRBV6-5 and TRBJ1-1, with 8 bases matching TRBD1. CDR1 is MNHEY, CDR2 SVGAGI, per germline. The V gene end was trimmed by 6 bases and the J gene end by 2 bases; junction bases not matched to a gene: 2. CDR3 length equals 13 residues. CDR3 region: CASSDRGNTEAFF. DNA for the CDR3: TGTGCCAGCAGCGACAGGGGAAACACTGAAGCTTTCTTT.

The chain uses TRBV6-6 and TRBJ2-7; 11 bases are a match to TRBD2. The junction had 7 bases not matched to a gene; V was cut back by 7 bases and J by 2 bases. This CDR3 comprises 15 residues. The germline gives CDR1 MNHNY, CDR2 SVGAGI (reference sequence). CDR3 nucleotides: TGTGCCAGCACCCAAGGGGGACTAGCGGCCTACGAGCAGTACTTC. Translation: CASTQGGLAAYEQYF.

The chain employs TRBV14 and TRBJ1-2; maybe TRBD1 (6 bases). The V end was cut by 0 bases, the J end by 2 bases, with 13 bases between. CDR1 and CDR2 (germline): SGHDN, FVKESK. This CDR3 has 16 residues. The CDR3: CASSQDYRQENYGYTF. CDR3 coding DNA: TGTGCCAGCAGCCAAGACTACCGACAGGAGAACTATGGCTACACCTTC.

This clone was recorded once. J is TRBJ2-3 and V is TRBV6-1; 8 bases fit TRBD1. Germline-derived CDR1 and CDR2 are MNHNS and SASEGT. The CDR3 sequence is 15 residues long. V dropped 8 bases and J dropped 0; count of bases not matched to a gene: 7. In DNA form, the CDR3 reads TGTGCCAGCTTCCGGGACAGGCCTAGCACAGATACGCAGTATTTT. The encoded protein is CASFRDRPSTDTQYF.

V usage is TRBV7-9 and J usage is TRBJ2-7, with a tentative D call TRBD1 (7 bases). This CDR3 region has 13 residues. V gave up 8 bases and J gave up 2 bases, with 13 bases separating them. The V gene's germline CDR1 is SEHNR and CDR2 FQNEAQ (reference sequence). This CDR3 reads CASARGDTYEQYF. CDR3 DNA sequence: TGTGCCAGCGCCAGGGGGGATACCTACGAGCAGTACTTC.